This passage covers 14 T cell receptor beta chains from one sample sequenced in a study of human T cells and chemical hapten exposure. This sample's time point: patch test 3, about 24 weeks after DPC sensitization. Treatment indicated: therapeutic diphenylcyclopropenone sensitization with weekly scalp DPC. TCRdb independently ran MiXCR on the RACE reads; one entry per CDR3 protein. The data hold tens of thousands of distinct CDR3 sequences, with 13% observed a single time. The sequenced sample was whole blood, obtained in connection with sensitization to the hapten diphenylcyclopropenone (DPC). Source of these receptors: a woman between 45 and 60 years old with alopecia areata. Some clones in this sample may be carry-over from other donors' samples.

This clonotype was seen many times. This chain connects TRBV7-8 to TRBJ2-2; D is undetermined. With 2 bases removed from V and 7 bases from J, the gap between germline ends came to 14 bases. This CDR3 is built from 15 residues. In germline, CDR1 is SGHVS, CDR2 FQNEAQ. The CDR3 protein is CASSLTILTGGELFF. For the CDR3, the DNA is TGTGCCAGCAGCTTAACTATCCTTACGGGCGGGGAGCTGTTTTTT.

This clonotype has a count of ten or more. The rearrangement links TRBV6-6 to TRBJ2-7, with 7 bases fitting TRBD1. This CDR3 contains 14 residues. Per germline, CDR1 MNHNY and CDR2 SVGAGI (reference sequence). Trimming took 0 bases from V and 5 from J; bases not matched to a gene: 4. The CDR3 region has the DNA TGTGCCAGCAGTTACTCACAGACAGGGAACGAGCAGTACTTC. Its protein is CASSYSQTGNEQYF.

This clonotype was observed at least ten times. V usage is TRBV9 and J usage is TRBJ2-7, with 11 bases matching TRBD2. The CDR3 has 15 amino acids. With V trimmed by 3 bases and J by 1 base, 3 bases remained unmatched. CDR1 and CDR2 (germline): SGDLS, YYNGEE. The CDR3 spells CASSGLAGLSYEQYF. DNA for the CDR3: TGTGCCAGCAGCGGACTAGCGGGACTATCCTACGAGCAGTACTTC.

This clonotype showed up just once. The chain has TRBV5-1 and TRBJ1-6; 9 bases map to TRBD1. Germline V gene sequence: CDR1 SGHRS, CDR2 YFSETQ. V was pared by 4 bases and J by 7 bases, with 6 bases of the junction left unmatched. This CDR3 spans 15 amino acids. The CDR3, as DNA: TGCGCCAGCAGCCTCGGACAGGGGAAGAATTCACCCCTCCACTTT. It specifies CASSLGQGKNSPLHF.

In this sample, this clonotype turned up many times. The chain couples TRBV7-9 to TRBJ2-7; either TRBD1 or TRBD2 may fit D (5 bases each). CDR1 SEHNR and CDR2 FQNEAQ come from the germline V gene (reference sequence). The V gene lost 7 bases and the J gene lost 2 bases, with 12 bases spanning the gap. The CDR3 has 13 amino acids. This CDR3 reads CASTRDGPYEQYF. CDR3 bases: TGTGCCAGCACCAGGGACGGGCCCTACGAGCAGTACTTC.

V and J are TRBV27 and TRBJ2-6; possibly TRBD2 for D (5 bases). Germline V gene sequence: CDR1 MNHEY, CDR2 SMNVEV (reference sequence). This CDR3 has 14 residues. The V gene lost 3 bases and the J gene lost 4 bases, with 7 bases spanning the gap. The CDR3 loop reads CASSFIAGANVLTF. The CDR3 nucleotides are TGTGCCAGCAGTTTCATAGCGGGGGCCAACGTCCTGACTTTC.

This clonotype was counted at least ten times. The chain recombines TRBV7-2 with TRBJ2-2, with TRBD2 matching over 9 bases. The germline gives CDR1 SGHTA, CDR2 FQGNSA. This CDR3 is 14 amino acids long. Trimming at V came to 7 bases and at J to 3 bases, leaving 3 bases not matched to a gene. This CDR3 is CASKIAGDTGELFF. The CDR3 DNA sequence: TGTGCCAGCAAAATAGCGGGAGACACCGGGGAGCTGTTTTTT.

This clonotype came up once. With a much larger clone just one base away, this may be a read error. The J gene is TRBJ2-2, the V gene TRBV7-6; TRBD1 might be the D (5 bases). Per germline, CDR1 SGHVS and CDR2 FNYEAQ. This CDR3 is built from 15 residues. V was pared by 5 bases and J by 3 bases, with 13 bases between. CDR3 loop: CASSPWTRYTGELFF. The CDR3 coding sequence is TGTGCCAGCAGCCCATGGACAAGATACACCGGGGAGCTGTTTTTT.

The chain uses TRBV7-9 and TRBJ2-7; D is possibly TRBD1 or TRBD2 (5 bases each). The CDR3 runs 15 residues. V was clipped by 4 bases and J by 2 bases, with 15 bases between them. Germline loops: CDR1 SEHNR, CDR2 FQNEAQ (reference sequence). DNA of the CDR3: TGTGCCAGCAGCTCTGGGACCGTCGATACCTACGAGCAGTACTTC. This sequence encodes CASSSGTVDTYEQYF.

The table lists this clonotype with many counts. V is TRBV20-1 and J is TRBJ2-3; 12 bases align to TRBD2. The CDR3 is 15 residues long. Looked up from germline, CDR1 is DFQATT and CDR2 is SNEGSKA (reference sequence). The V and J ends lost 7 bases and 6 bases, in that order; junction bases with no gene match: 11. CDR3 amino acids: CSGGLAGSFTDTQYF. CDR3 DNA: TGCAGTGGTGGACTAGCGGGAAGCTTCACGGATACGCAGTATTTT.

The V call is TRBV4-1, the J call TRBJ2-7, with D possibly matching TRBD1 (6 bases). Germline CDR1 reads MGHRA; CDR2 reads YSYEKL. The V and J ends lost 3 bases and 5 bases respectively, with 17 bases between them. The CDR3 covers 15 residues. The CDR3 coding sequence is TGCGCCAGCAGCCATCCTGACAGGCCGTCCAACGAGCAGTACTTC. Amino acids: CASSHPDRPSNEQYF.

In this sample, this clonotype turned up many times. The chain links TRBV7-9 to TRBJ2-3; D gene unclear. The CDR3 extends over 15 amino acids. Trimming took 5 bases from V and 2 from J, leaving 14 bases between them. Germline V gene sequence: CDR1 SEHNR, CDR2 FQNEAQ (reference sequence). The DNA of the CDR3 is TGTGCCAGCAGCCGTCGTCGGTCCGACACAGATACGCAGTATTTT. This encodes CASSRRRSDTDTQYF. The full variable domain, in which reference TRBV7-9 and TRBJ2-3 provide the parts outside the CDR3, is DTGVSQNPRHKITKRGQNVTFRCDPISEHNRLYWYRQTLGQGPEFLTYFQNEAQLEKSRLLSDRFSAERPKGSFSTLEIQRTEQGDSAMYLCASSRRRSDTDTQYFGPGTRLTVL.

CDR3 nucleotide sequence: TGCAGCGTTGAAGGCCCGGAAGGCAATCAGCCCCAGCATTTT. Its protein is CSVEGPEGNQPQHF. The chain links TRBV29-1 to TRBJ1-5; D remains unclear. The V gene's germline CDR1 is SQVTM and CDR2 ANQGSEA. Between the trimmed V and J ends, which lost 1 base and 2 bases, there was a span of 9 bases. This CDR3 has 14 amino acids.

This clonotype was counted many times. This sequence joins TRBV5-1 and TRBJ2-1; D remains ambiguous. The CDR3 loop spans 16 amino acids. Per germline, CDR1 SGHRS and CDR2 YFSETQ. V lost 4 bases, J lost 0 bases, and 14 bases lay in between. The CDR3 spells CASSPSTLSSYNEQFF. Here the CDR3 DNA reads TGCGCCAGCAGCCCCTCAACGTTAAGCTCCTACAATGAGCAGTTCTTC.